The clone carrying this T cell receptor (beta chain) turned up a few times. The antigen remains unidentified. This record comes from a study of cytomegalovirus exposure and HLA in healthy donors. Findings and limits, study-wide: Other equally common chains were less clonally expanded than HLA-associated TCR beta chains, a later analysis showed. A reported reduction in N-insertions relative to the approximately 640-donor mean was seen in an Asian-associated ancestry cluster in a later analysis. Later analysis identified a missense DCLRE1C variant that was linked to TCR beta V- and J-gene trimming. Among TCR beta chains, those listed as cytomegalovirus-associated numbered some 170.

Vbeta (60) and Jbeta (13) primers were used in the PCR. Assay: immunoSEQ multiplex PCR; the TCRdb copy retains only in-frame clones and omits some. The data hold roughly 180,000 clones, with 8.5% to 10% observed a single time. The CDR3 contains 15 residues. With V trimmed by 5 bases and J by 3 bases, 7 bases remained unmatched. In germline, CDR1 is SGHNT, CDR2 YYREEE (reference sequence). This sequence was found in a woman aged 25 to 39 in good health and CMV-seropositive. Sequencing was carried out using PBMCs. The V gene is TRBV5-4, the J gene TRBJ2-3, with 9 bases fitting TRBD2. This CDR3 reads CASSLSGRGTDTQYF. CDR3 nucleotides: TGTGCCAGCAGTCTTAGCGGGAGAGGTACAGATACGCAGTATTTT.